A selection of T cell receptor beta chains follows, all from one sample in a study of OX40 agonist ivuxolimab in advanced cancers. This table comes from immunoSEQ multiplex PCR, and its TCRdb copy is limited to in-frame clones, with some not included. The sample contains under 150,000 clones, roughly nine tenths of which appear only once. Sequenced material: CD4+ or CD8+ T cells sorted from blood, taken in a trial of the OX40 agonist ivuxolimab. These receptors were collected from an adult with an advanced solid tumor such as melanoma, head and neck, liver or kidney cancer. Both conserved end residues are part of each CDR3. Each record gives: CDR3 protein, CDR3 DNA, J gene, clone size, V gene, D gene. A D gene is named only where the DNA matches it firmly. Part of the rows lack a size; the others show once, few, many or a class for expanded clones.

cdr3_aa: CASSTGGAGHEQYF
cdr3_nt: TGCGCCAGCAGCACAGGGGGCGCGGGCCACGAGCAGTACTTC
j_call: TRBJ2-7
clone_size: .
v_call: TRBV10-1
d_call: TRBD1

cdr3_aa: CASSAQGGRGNYGYTF
cdr3_nt: TGTGCCAGCAGTGCTCAGGGGGGCCGGGGAAACTATGGCTACACCTTC
j_call: TRBJ1-2
clone_size: .
v_call: TRBV28
d_call: TRBD1

cdr3_aa: CASSIGDRDNSPLHF
cdr3_nt: TGTGCCAGTAGTATTGGGGACAGGGACAATTCACCCCTCCACTTT
j_call: TRBJ1-6
clone_size: .
v_call: TRBV19
d_call: TRBD1

cdr3_aa: CASGLVRHLNSPLHF
cdr3_nt: TGTGCTAGTGGTTTGGTACGACACCTGAATTCACCCCTCCACTTT
j_call: TRBJ1-6
clone_size: once
v_call: TRBV12-5
d_call: .

cdr3_aa: CASSYLRGSTGELFF
cdr3_nt: TGTGCCAGCAGTTACTTACGAGGGTCCACCGGGGAGCTGTTTTTT
j_call: TRBJ2-2
clone_size: .
v_call: TRBV6-6
d_call: .

cdr3_aa: CASSSDRVHEQYF
cdr3_nt: TGTGCCAGCAGCTCGGACAGGGTCCACGAGCAGTACTTC
j_call: TRBJ2-7
clone_size: .
v_call: TRBV11-1
d_call: TRBD1

cdr3_aa: CAFLVAGGALGEQFF
cdr3_nt: TGTGCCTTCCTCGTAGCGGGGGGGGCTTTAGGTGAGCAGTTCTTC
j_call: TRBJ2-1
clone_size: .
v_call: TRBV30
d_call: TRBD2

cdr3_aa: CASSSQGAGNTEAFF
cdr3_nt: TGTGCCAGCAGCTCACAGGGGGCGGGGAACACTGAAGCTTTCTTT
j_call: TRBJ1-1
clone_size: .
v_call: TRBV7-2
d_call: TRBD1

cdr3_aa: CATSRDRGSSYNSPLHF
cdr3_nt: TGTGCCACCAGCAGAGATCGAGGGAGCTCCTATAATTCACCCCTCCACTTT
j_call: TRBJ1-6
clone_size: .
v_call: TRBV15
d_call: .

cdr3_aa: CASSLSYGSTNEKLFF
cdr3_nt: TGTGCCAGCAGTTTATCATACGGATCCACTAATGAAAAACTGTTTTTT
j_call: TRBJ1-4
clone_size: once
v_call: TRBV27
d_call: .

cdr3_aa: CASSLAGGFPRETQYF
cdr3_nt: TGTGCCAGCAGCTTGGCAGGAGGGTTCCCAAGGGAGACCCAGTACTTC
j_call: TRBJ2-5
clone_size: .
v_call: TRBV5-8
d_call: .

cdr3_aa: CASSLGRGSNQPQHF
cdr3_nt: TGTGCCAGCAGCTTAGGACGGGGCAGCAATCAGCCCCAGCATTTT
j_call: TRBJ1-5
clone_size: .
v_call: TRBV7-9
d_call: .

cdr3_aa: CASTPLLRGADSPLHF
cdr3_nt: TGTGCCAGCACCCCTCTCCTGAGGGGCGCGGATTCACCCCTCCACTTT
j_call: TRBJ1-6
clone_size: few
v_call: TRBV28
d_call: .

cdr3_aa: CASSGRGGASYEQYF
cdr3_nt: TGTGCCAGCAGTGGCCGGGGAGGGGCTTCCTACGAGCAGTACTTC
j_call: TRBJ2-7
clone_size: .
v_call: TRBV6-5
d_call: TRBD2

cdr3_aa: CASSRTETYEQYF
cdr3_nt: TGTGCCAGCTCACGGACGGAAACCTACGAGCAGTACTTC
j_call: TRBJ2-7
clone_size: .
v_call: TRBV18
d_call: .

cdr3_aa: CASSAGQTNSPLHF
cdr3_nt: TGTGCCAGCAGTGCCGGACAGACTAATTCACCCCTCCACTTT
j_call: TRBJ1-6
clone_size: .
v_call: TRBV6-1
d_call: .

cdr3_aa: CASSSRGGNEQYF
cdr3_nt: TGTGCCAGCAGTTCCAGGGGAGGCAACGAGCAGTACTTC
j_call: TRBJ2-7
clone_size: .
v_call: TRBV6-5
d_call: .

cdr3_aa: CASSPRDSTSQPQHF
cdr3_nt: TGTGCCAGCTCACCCCGGGACAGTACTTCTCAGCCCCAGCATTTT
j_call: TRBJ1-5
clone_size: .
v_call: TRBV18
d_call: TRBD1